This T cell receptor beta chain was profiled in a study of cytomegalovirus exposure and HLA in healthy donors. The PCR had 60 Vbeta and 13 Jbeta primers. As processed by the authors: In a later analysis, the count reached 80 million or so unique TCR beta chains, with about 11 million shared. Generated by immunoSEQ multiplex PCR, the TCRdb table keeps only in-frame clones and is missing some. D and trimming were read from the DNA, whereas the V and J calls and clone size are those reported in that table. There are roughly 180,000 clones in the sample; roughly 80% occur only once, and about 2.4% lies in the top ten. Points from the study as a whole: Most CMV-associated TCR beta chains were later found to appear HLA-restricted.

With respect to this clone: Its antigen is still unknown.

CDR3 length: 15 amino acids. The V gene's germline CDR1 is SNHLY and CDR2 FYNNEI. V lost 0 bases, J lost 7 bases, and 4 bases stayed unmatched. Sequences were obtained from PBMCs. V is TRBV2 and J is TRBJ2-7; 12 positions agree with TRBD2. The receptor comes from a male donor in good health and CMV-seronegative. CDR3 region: CASSEALAGGVEQYF. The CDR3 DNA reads TGTGCCAGCAGTGAAGCGCTAGCGGGGGGGGTTGAGCAGTACTTC.